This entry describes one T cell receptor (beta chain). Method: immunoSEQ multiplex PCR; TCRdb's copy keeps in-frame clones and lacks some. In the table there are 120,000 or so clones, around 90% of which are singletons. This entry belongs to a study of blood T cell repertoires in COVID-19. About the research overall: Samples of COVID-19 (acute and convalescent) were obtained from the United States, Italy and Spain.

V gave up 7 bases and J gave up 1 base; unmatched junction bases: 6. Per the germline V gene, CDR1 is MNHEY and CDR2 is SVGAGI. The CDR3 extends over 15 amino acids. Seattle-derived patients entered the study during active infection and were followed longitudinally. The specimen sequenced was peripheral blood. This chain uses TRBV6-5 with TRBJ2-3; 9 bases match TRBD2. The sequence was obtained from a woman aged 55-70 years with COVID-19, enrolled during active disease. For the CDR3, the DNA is TGTGCCAGCATAGGAGTAGCGGGGGGCACAGATACGCAGTATTTT. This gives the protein CASIGVAGGTDTQYF.